This TCR beta chain is drawn from a study of T cell responses to AZD1222 COVID-19 vaccine. Data came from immunoSEQ multiplex PCR; TCRdb stores just in-frame clones and leaves some out. The sample has about 110,000 clones, under 95% seen once. This CDR3 has 15 residues. CDR1 and CDR2 (germline): SGHAT, FQNNGV. Losses at the gene ends were 5 bases for V and 8 bases for J; bases not matched to a gene: 7. On this clone itself: As yet, its antigen is unknown.

General study results and limits: Reports say nearly half of spike-specific TCRs go after unmutated variant regions. Spike-specific TCR breadth and depth went up after people got two AZD1222 doses. Clonal diversity was possibly underestimated, and the donors were mostly white British, with more females. Sampling captured repertoires only after the peak T cell response.

The source was peripheral blood, collected on day 0 of AZD1222 vaccination. The rearrangement uses TRBV11-2 and TRBJ1-6; 9 nucleotides match TRBD1. The TCR originated in an adult in good health. The CDR3 here is CASSPRQGVYSPLHF. DNA of the CDR3: TGTGCCAGCAGCCCTCGACAGGGGGTATATTCACCCCTCCACTTT.